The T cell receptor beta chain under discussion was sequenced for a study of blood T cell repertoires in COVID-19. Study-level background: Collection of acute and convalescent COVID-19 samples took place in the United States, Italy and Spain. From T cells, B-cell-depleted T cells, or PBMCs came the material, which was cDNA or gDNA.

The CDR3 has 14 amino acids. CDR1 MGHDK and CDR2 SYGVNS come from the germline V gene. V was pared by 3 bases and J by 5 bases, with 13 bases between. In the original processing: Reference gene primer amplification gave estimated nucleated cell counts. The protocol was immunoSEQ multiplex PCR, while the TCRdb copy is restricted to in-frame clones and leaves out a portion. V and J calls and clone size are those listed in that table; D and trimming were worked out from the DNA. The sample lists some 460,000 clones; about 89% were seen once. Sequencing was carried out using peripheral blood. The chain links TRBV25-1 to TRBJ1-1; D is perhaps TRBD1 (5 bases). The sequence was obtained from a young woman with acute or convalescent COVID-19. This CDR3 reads CASSDSSGWTEAFF. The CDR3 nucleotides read TGTGCCAGCAGTGATAGTTCAGGGTGGACTGAAGCTTTCTTT.